The entry below gives a single T cell receptor beta chain sequence along with its context. The antigen remains undetermined. CDR3 length: 14 residues. V trimming: 8 bases; J trimming: 4 bases; junction bases outside the gene matches: 7. From germline, CDR1 is LNHDA and CDR2 SQIVND (reference sequence). This entry comes from a study of cytotoxic CD8 clonotypes in ibrutinib-treated CLL. Study background: Responses: approximately 25 partial, 2 complete; after median approximately 68 months, around 15 stayed remitted, around twelve progressed. Response samples were taken after a median of 12 months on treatment, range 6 to 36. General observations from the study: Clonality (at baseline) was higher than in age-matched healthy donors and tracked circulating CD8+ T-cell counts. There were few public clonotypes, and on treatment they contracted or stayed stable.

Measured with immunoSEQ multiplex PCR; TCRdb has only the in-frame clones, and not every one. The sample lists 110,000 to 150,000 clones; 79% were seen once. J is TRBJ2-2 and V is TRBV19; 7 bases match TRBD1. This sequence was found in a human donor with chronic lymphocytic leukemia. The source material was PBMCs, sampled after 12 months of ibrutinib treatment. CDR3 loop: CASYNRGSTGELFF. The CDR3 DNA reads TGTGCCAGTTATAACAGGGGTAGCACCGGGGAGCTGTTTTTT.